This TCR beta chain was retrieved from a study of T cells in tuberculosis (dated by TCRdb to 2016 to 2019). A note on the overall study: To characterize T cells specific for the mycobacterial lipid antigen glucose monomycolate (GMM), the study used CD1B tetramers together with high-throughput TCR immunosequencing. With 9 to 11 people per group, a South African clinical cohort compared IGRA-negative adolescents, IGRA-positive adolescents with latent tuberculosis, and adults with active tuberculosis. PBMC from patients with active tuberculosis were archived either before the start of standard anti-tuberculosis treatment or within 7 days of starting that treatment.

Concerning this clone: This clone's antigen is unknown. Base qualities are not provided; no much larger clone lies one nucleotide away.

The sample's time point label is to be understood as: new active TB diagnosis, blood taken before or within 7 days of starting treatment. Active tuberculosis patients were HIV-seronegative South African adults aged 18 years or older with a new diagnosis. Confirmation of active tuberculosis was based on positive sputum smear microscopy and/or a positive M. tuberculosis culture. Immunosequencing was performed on unsorted cryopreserved PBMC and covered about 110,000 T cells per clinical donor on average. What the research found in general, with its limitations: Shorter CDR3-alpha lengths in active tuberculosis patients partly drove the smaller NN-distances, and the TCR-beta difference was not statistically significant. Which clinical samples got chosen depended on the availability of cryopreserved specimens, and the active tuberculosis cases were adults, whereas the controls were adolescents. A classifier using the diverse GMM-specific repertoire reached 87% accuracy (AUROC around 0.9), compared with approximately 70% accuracy using GEM motif frequencies. Compared with IGRA-negative controls, TCR-alpha repertoires from active tuberculosis had smaller mean NN-distances to GMM-specific TCRs, which suggests clonal expansion of these TCRs.

TCR libraries were generated with the immunoSEQ multiplex PCR assay, using TCR-beta and/or TCR-alpha/delta assays for each sample. The amplified TCR libraries were sequenced on the Illumina high-throughput platform. On the authors' methods: Clustering and dimensionality reduction relied on pairwise TCRdist distances among GMM-specific receptors from T cells that were either sorted ex vivo or expanded in vitro. The score assigned to each clinical repertoire was mean NN-distance, meaning the average TCRdist to the nearest 10% of tetramer-positive reference sequences. To compute GEM TCR motif frequency, the fraction of unique TCRs matching known GEM sequences by V/J usage and CDR3 length was calculated. Linear discriminant analysis with leave-one-out cross-validation, implemented in scikit-learn, was used to classify active tuberculosis. As stored in TCRdb, this immuneACCESS dataset retains in-frame rearrangements with V and J assigned. A fraction of the clones does not appear; measured against another copy, unresolved V genes explain less than half of the discrepancy, and the remainder lacks a known reason. V, J and clone size were drawn from that table, and D and trimming were deduced from the DNA. In this sample the table shows some 31,000 clones, approximately 90% of which occur a single time. The ten largest clones add up to less than 3% of the sample.

The CDR3 holds 12 amino acids from the cysteine to the phenylalanine. The CDR3 DNA has 36 bases and is translated from base 1. A distance of 4 bases separates the germline ends of V and J, which lose 0 bases and 5 bases respectively. Sequences LNHNV (CDR1) and YYDKDF (CDR2) are obtained from the germline V gene (reference sequence). Specimen: PBMCs, collected at tuberculosis diagnosis. The receptor was derived from an adult with tuberculosis. Here the chain combines TRBV15 and TRBJ2-5; no D gene is confidently identified. The CDR3 is CATSRDRETQYF. The nucleotides are TGTGCCACCAGCAGAGATCGGGAGACCCAGTACTTC.